This T cell receptor beta chain was sequenced in a study of shared clonotypes between healthy human individuals. The ends lost 2 bases at V and 6 bases at J; junction bases unmatched: 5. The CDR3 loop spans 17 amino acids. CDR1 and CDR2 (germline): LGHNT, FRNRAP. The table lists this clone with a count of one. This table comes from immunoSEQ multiplex PCR, and its TCRdb copy is limited to in-frame clones, with some not included. This sample carries roughly 1,500,000 clones, approximately 98.5% of them seen once, and the ten largest clones take about 0.35%. The clonotype originates from a young man in good health. The sequencing sample was made of naive CD4+ T cells sorted from blood. As to subset: CD45RA+ positively selected. This chain joins TRBV12-5 and TRBJ2-2; TRBD2 agrees at 14 bases. The CDR3 sequence is CASGLMRLAGGPGELFF. CDR3 coding DNA: TGTGCTAGTGGTTTGATGAGACTAGCGGGAGGGCCCGGGGAGCTGTTTTTT. Full variable domain (outside the CDR3, taken from reference TRBV12-5 and TRBJ2-2): DARVTQTPRHKVTEMGQEVTMRCQPILGHNTVFWYRQTMMQGLELLAYFRNRAPLDDSGMPKDRFSAEMPDATLATLKIQPSEPRDSAVYFCASGLMRLAGGPGELFFGEGSRLTVL.